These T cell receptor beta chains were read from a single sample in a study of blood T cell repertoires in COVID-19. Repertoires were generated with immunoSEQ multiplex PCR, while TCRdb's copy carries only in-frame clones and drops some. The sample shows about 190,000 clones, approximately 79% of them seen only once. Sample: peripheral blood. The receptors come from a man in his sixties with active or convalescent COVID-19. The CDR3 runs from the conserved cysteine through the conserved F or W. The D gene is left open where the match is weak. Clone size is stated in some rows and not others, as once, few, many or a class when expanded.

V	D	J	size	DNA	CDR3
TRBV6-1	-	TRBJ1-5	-	TGTGCCAGCAGTGAAACGGGGGTGGGGGTTCATAGCAATCAGCCCCAGCATTTT	CASSETGVGVHSNQPQHF
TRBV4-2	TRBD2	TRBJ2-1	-	TGTGCCAGCAGCCCGGGCCCGAAGCTAGCGGGAGGCAGCTCCTACAATGAGCAGTTCTTC	CASSPGPKLAGGSSYNEQFF
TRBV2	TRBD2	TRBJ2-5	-	TGTGCCAGCAGTGTTCGGGGAGGGCGAAATAGCGGGAGGGGAGAGACCCAGTACTTC	CASSVRGGRNSGRGETQYF
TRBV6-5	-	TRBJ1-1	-	TGTGCCAGCTACCAGGTACTGAACACTGAAGCTTTCTTT	CASYQVLNTEAFF
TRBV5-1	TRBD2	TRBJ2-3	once	TGCGCCAGTTCCCGCGGGAGCGGGGATACGCAGTATTTT	CASSRGSGDTQYF
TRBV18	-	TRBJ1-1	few	TGTGCCAGCTCACCAACGGGAGGAAAAACTGAAGCTTTCTTT	CASSPTGGKTEAFF
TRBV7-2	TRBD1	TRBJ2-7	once	TGTGCCAGCAGCCTAACCGGGACAGGGGGCTACGAGCAGTACTTC	CASSLTGTGGYEQYF
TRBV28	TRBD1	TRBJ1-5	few	TGTGCCAGCAGTTCCTCCGGGACAGGGTATCAGCCCCAGCATTTT	CASSSSGTGYQPQHF
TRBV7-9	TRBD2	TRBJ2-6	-	TGTGCCACCCGGAGGAATAGCGGGAGGACGAGCTCTGGGGCCAACGTCCTGACTTTC	CATRRNSGRTSSGANVLTF
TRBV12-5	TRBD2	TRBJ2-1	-	TGTGCTAGTGGTACTAGCGGGAGGGTCTCCCTCAATGAGCAGTTCTTC	CASGTSGRVSLNEQFF
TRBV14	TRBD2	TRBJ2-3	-	TGTGCCAGCAGCCTTAGCGGGAGGGTCCTCACAGATACGCAGTATTTT	CASSLSGRVLTDTQYF
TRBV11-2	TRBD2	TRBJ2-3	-	TGTGCCAGCAGTAGAAGCGGGAGGGTCCTTACAGATACGCAGTATTTT	CASSRSGRVLTDTQYF
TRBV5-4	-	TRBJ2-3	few	TGTGCCAGCAGCGAGAATGCGGGGACCATCGATACGCAGTATTTT	CASSENAGTIDTQYF
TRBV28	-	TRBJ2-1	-	TGTGCCAGCAGTTTCGACAGACCCCCCCACAATGAGCAGTTCTTC	CASSFDRPPHNEQFF
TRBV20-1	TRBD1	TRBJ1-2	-	TGCAGTGCTAGAACAGGGGACCACACCTTC	CSARTGDHTF
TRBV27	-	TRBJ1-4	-	TGTGCCAGTAGTAGATTGGCCACTAATGAAAAACTGTTTTTT	CASSRLATNEKLFF
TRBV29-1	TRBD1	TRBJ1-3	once	TGCAGCGTCCCGGGACAGGGAAACACCATATATTTT	CSVPGQGNTIYF
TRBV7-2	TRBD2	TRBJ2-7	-	TGTGCCAGCAGCTACGGACTAGCGGGCTCCTACGAGCAGTACTTC	CASSYGLAGSYEQYF
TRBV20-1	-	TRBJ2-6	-	TGCAGTGCTAGTCCGACAGGGAGGGGGGCCAACGTCCTGACTTTC	CSASPTGRGANVLTF
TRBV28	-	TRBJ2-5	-	TGTGCCAGCAGTCACACCACTCAGGGGAGTCAAGAGACCCAGTACTTC	CASSHTTQGSQETQYF
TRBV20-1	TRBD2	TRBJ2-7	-	TGCAGTGCTAGTACTAGCGGCTACGAGCAGTACTTC	CSASTSGYEQYF
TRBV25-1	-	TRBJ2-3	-	TGTGCCAGCAGTGGGAGAAATACGCAGTATTTT	CASSGRNTQYF
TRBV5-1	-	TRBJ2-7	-	TGCGCCAGCAGCTTATCGGCGGGGTCCTACGAGCAGTACTTC	CASSLSAGSYEQYF
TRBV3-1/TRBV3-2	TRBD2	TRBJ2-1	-	TGTGCCAGCAGCCAAGCAGCGGGACTGGGCAATGAGCAGTTCTTC	CASSQAAGLGNEQFF
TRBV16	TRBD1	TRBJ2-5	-	TGTGCCAGCAGCCAATCCGGGACAGCTCAAGAGACCCAGTACTTC	CASSQSGTAQETQYF
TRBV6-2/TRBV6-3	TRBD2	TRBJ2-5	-	TGTGCCAGCAGTTACGCTTCAGGGTACGGACTAGCGAGGGCCCAGTACTTC	CASSYASGYGLARAQYF
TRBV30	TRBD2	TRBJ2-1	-	TGTGCCTGCAGACAGGGGCGACTAGCGGGGACCTACAATGAGCAGTTCTTC	CACRQGRLAGTYNEQFF
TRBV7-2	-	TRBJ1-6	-	TGTGCCAGCAGCTTAGTTCGCTCAGACTCTTCACCCCTCCACTTT	CASSLVRSDSSPLHF